The 32 T cell receptor beta chains reported below all come from one sample, sequenced in a study of shared clonotypes between healthy human individuals. TCRdb's table, derived via immunoSEQ multiplex PCR, lists solely in-frame clones and lacks some. This table has 2 million to 2.5 million clones, approximately 96% appearing once. Sequencing input: naive CD4+ T cells sorted from blood. The subset is: CD45RA+ positively selected. All receptors come from a man aged 18 to 30 in good health.

The rearrangement uses TRBV6-1 and TRBJ1-4, with 7 positions matching TRBD1. Germline loops: CDR1 MNHNS, CDR2 SASEGT. Losses at the gene ends were 6 bases for V and 8 bases for J; bases not matched to a gene: 9. The CDR3 consists of 14 residues. The CDR3 loop is CASRGGDRREKLFF. DNA of the CDR3: TGTGCCAGCAGAGGGGGGGACAGAAGGGAAAAACTGTTTTTT.

The V call is TRBV2, the J call TRBJ1-5; D possibly corresponds to TRBD1 (5 bases). The CDR3 is 16 amino acids. The germline gives CDR1 SNHLY, CDR2 FYNNEI. The ends were cut back, 3 bases at V and 1 base at J, with 13 bases in the middle. CDR3 loop: CASSEQAGNSNQPQHF. CDR3 DNA sequence: TGTGCCAGCAGTGAGCAGGCAGGGAACAGCAATCAGCCCCAGCATTTT.

V gene TRBV7-9 combines with J gene TRBJ2-5; D tentatively reads TRBD1 or TRBD2 (5 bases each). The CDR3 runs to 17 residues. Trimming stripped 8 bases from V and 5 bases from J, with 27 bases between. Germline V CDR1 and CDR2: SEHNR, FQNEAQ (reference sequence). The CDR3 is CASLDLRGVPDRETQYF. CDR3 DNA sequence: TGTGCCAGCCTCGATCTAAGGGGAGTCCCGGATAGGGAGACCCAGTACTTC.

On this clone itself: This sample also contains other DNA sequences that code for the same CDR3. This chain uses TRBV2 with TRBJ1-2; 8 bases map to TRBD1. V was pared by 8 bases and J by 4 bases, with 6 bases of the junction left unmatched. In germline, CDR1 is SNHLY, CDR2 FYNNEI. The CDR3 extends over 13 amino acids. The CDR3 nucleotides are TGTGCCAGCTCTAGGACAGGGAGCTATGGCTACACCTTC. Its translation: CASSRTGSYGYTF.

With regard to this clone: Other DNA sequences from this sample encode an identical CDR3 as well. V gene TRBV18 combines with J gene TRBJ1-1; D unresolved. The germline gives CDR1 KGHSH, CDR2 LQKENI. V lost 3 bases, J lost 2 bases, and 10 bases lay in between. The CDR3 has 14 residues. The CDR3 region has the DNA TGTGCCAGCTCACCGCCGGGAAAAAACACTGAAGCTTTCTTT. It yields the protein CASSPPGKNTEAFF. The full variable domain, in which reference TRBV18 and TRBJ1-1 provide the parts outside the CDR3, is NAGVMQNPRHLVRRRGQEARLRCSPMKGHSHVYWYRQLPEEGLKFMVYLQKENIIDESGMPKERFSAEFPKEGPSILRIQQVVRGDSAAYFCASSPPGKNTEAFFGQGTRLTVV.

The chain combines TRBV5-5 with TRBJ1-5; TRBD1 matches at 9 bases. The V gene end was trimmed by 7 bases and the J gene end by 4 bases; junction bases not matched to a gene: 6. Germline CDR1 SGHKS, CDR2 YYEKEE (reference sequence). This CDR3 comprises 14 residues. The CDR3 nucleotides read TGTGCCAGCCGACTAGGACAGGGGAATCAGCCCCAGCATTTT. Amino acids: CASRLGQGNQPQHF.

This clone was seen a handful of times. The CDR3 protein is CASSLDEKLFF. The DNA of the CDR3 is TGTGCCAGCAGCTTGGATGAAAAACTGTTTTTT. This chain joins TRBV7-2 and TRBJ1-4; no reliable D call. Per germline, CDR1 SGHTA and CDR2 FQGNSA. V lost 3 bases, J lost 6 bases, and 2 bases lay in between. The CDR3 loop spans 11 amino acids.

This clone has a single count. The chain recombines TRBV2 with TRBJ2-1, with TRBD1 as a possible D gene (6 bases). V shed 1 base and J shed 8 bases, with 15 bases lying between them. This CDR3 region has 15 residues. CDR1 is SNHLY, CDR2 FYNNEI, per germline. Written as DNA, the CDR3 is TGTGCCAGCAGTGAAGGACAGGTGGGGCTTGATGAGCAGTTCTTC. This encodes CASSEGQVGLDEQFF.

The rearrangement links TRBV6-6 to TRBJ2-7, with unresolved D. The V gene's germline CDR1 is MNHNY and CDR2 SVGAGI (reference sequence). The CDR3 extends over 13 amino acids. V lost 5 bases and J 0 bases, leaving 8 bases between the germline ends. This chain's CDR3 is CASSRVGSYEQYF. CDR3 in DNA: TGTGCCAGCAGTCGTGTTGGCTCCTACGAGCAGTACTTC.

In DNA form, the CDR3 reads TGTGCCAGTAGTATTGGGCAGGTGGGTCAGCCCCAGCATTTT. Translated: CASSIGQVGQPQHF. The gene calls are TRBV19 and TRBJ1-5; D is ambiguous. The V and J ends lost 3 bases and 6 bases respectively, with 12 bases between them. The CDR3 has 14 residues. CDR1 and CDR2 from the germline V gene are LNHDA and SQIVND (reference sequence). The full variable domain, in which reference TRBV19 and TRBJ1-5 provide the parts outside the CDR3, is DGGITQSPKYLFRKEGQNVTLSCEQNLNHDAMYWYRQDPGQGLRLIYYSQIVNDFQKGDIAEGYSVSREKKESFPLTVTSAQKNPTAFYLCASSIGQVGQPQHFGDGTRLSIL.

V gene TRBV19 combines with J gene TRBJ1-2, with TRBD1 as a possible D gene (5 bases). The V and J ends lost 5 bases and 4 bases respectively, with 17 bases between them. This CDR3 is 15 amino acids long. Germline V CDR1 and CDR2: LNHDA, SQIVND (reference sequence). CDR3 bases: TGTGCCAGTAGTGTGGGACCCGGGGCCCCCTATGGCTACACCTTC. Its protein product is CASSVGPGAPYGYTF.

This chain links TRBV7-2 with TRBJ2-7, with D unresolved. There are 14 residues in the CDR3. CDR1 is SGHTA, CDR2 FQGNSA, per germline. The V and J ends lost 2 bases and 6 bases respectively, with 14 bases between them. The CDR3 DNA follows: TGTGCCAGCAGCTTATATTACAGCCATCCCGAGCAGTACTTC. Translating it yields CASSLYYSHPEQYF. Based on the CDR3 plus reference TRBV7-2 and TRBJ2-7, the full variable domain is GAGVSQSPSNKVTEKGKDVELRCDPISGHTALYWYRQSLGQGLEFLIYFQGNSAPDKSGLPSDRFSAERTGGSVSTLTIQRTQQEDSAVYLCASSLYYSHPEQYFGPGTRLTVT.

This clone was observed once. The chain couples TRBV2 to TRBJ2-5; D possibly matches TRBD1 or TRBD2 (5 bases each). The CDR3 runs to 14 residues. Germline-derived CDR1 and CDR2 are SNHLY and FYNNEI. V lost 2 bases, J lost 5 bases, and 12 bases lay in between. The CDR3 is CASSEWSGTETQYF. DNA of the CDR3: TGTGCCAGCAGTGAATGGAGTGGGACGGAGACCCAGTACTTC.

V usage is TRBV18 and J usage is TRBJ2-7, with a possible D match to TRBD1 (6 bases). The CDR3 extends over 12 amino acids. V lost 5 bases and J lost 6, with 11 bases in between. Germline CDR1 and CDR2: KGHSH and LQKENI. The CDR3 region has the DNA TGTGCCAGCTCAGGCCTAGGGGGCGAGCAGTACTTC. It is translated as CASSGLGGEQYF.

The rearrangement uses TRBV14 and TRBJ2-1, with a possible D match to TRBD2 (6 bases). V gave up 3 bases and J gave up 4 bases, with 13 bases separating them. This CDR3 is built from 15 residues. Germline CDR1 is SGHDN and CDR2 is FVKESK. The DNA of the CDR3 is TGTGCCAGCAGCCAGGTGGAGCGGGCGTACAATGAGCAGTTCTTC. It is translated as CASSQVERAYNEQFF.

The chain recombines TRBV5-1 with TRBJ2-3; TRBD2 matches 7 bases. Trimming cost V 0 bases and J 5 bases; bases outside gene matches: 6. CDR1 and CDR2 (germline): SGHRS, YFSETQ. There are 15 residues in the CDR3. CDR3 sequence reads: CASSLEGGPLDTQYF. The CDR3 DNA sequence: TGCGCCAGCAGCTTGGAGGGAGGGCCCTTAGATACGCAGTATTTT.

The gene calls are TRBV5-1 and TRBJ2-3; TRBD2 aligns across 7 bases. This CDR3 is built from 15 residues. Germline V gives CDR1 SGHRS, CDR2 YFSETQ. Germline trimming cut 4 bases from V and 2 bases from J; bases unmatched to any gene: 7. Here the CDR3 DNA reads TGCGCCAGCAGCCCGCCAGGGACTACCACAGATACGCAGTATTTT. Encoded protein: CASSPPGTTTDTQYF. The full variable domain, its missing parts supplied by reference TRBV5-1 and TRBJ2-3, is KAGVTQTPRYLIKTRGQQVTLSCSPISGHRSVSWYQQTPGQGLQFLFEYFSETQRNKGNFPGRFSGRQFSNSRSEMNVSTLELGDSALYLCASSPPGTTTDTQYFGPGTRLTVL.

Here the CDR3 DNA reads TGTGCCAGCAGCCCCGTCGGGGGGCCCACCCCCGGGGAGCTGTTTTTT. This encodes CASSPVGGPTPGELFF. The rearrangement uses TRBV28 and TRBJ2-2; possible D gene TRBD2, 7 bases. Germline V lookup: CDR1 MDHEN, CDR2 SYDVKM. The CDR3 has 16 amino acids. The germline V and J ends were trimmed by 6 bases and 6 bases, with 20 bases remaining between them.

The gene calls are TRBV7-8 and TRBJ1-2, with a tentative D call TRBD1 (5 bases). Looked up from germline, CDR1 is SGHVS and CDR2 is FQNEAQ. Deletions cut 1 base from V and 0 bases from J, with 18 bases between. The CDR3 spans 18 residues. CDR3 sequence: CASSLVPPEAGTNYGYTF. DNA of the CDR3: TGTGCCAGCAGCTTAGTCCCCCCTGAGGCAGGGACTAACTATGGCTACACCTTC.

Comment on this clone: The sample holds other DNA sequences that translate to the same CDR3. This rearrangement joins TRBV7-9 to TRBJ2-1; the match to TRBD2 covers 10 bases. Germline CDR1 reads SEHNR; CDR2 reads FQNEAQ (reference sequence). CDR3 length equals 15 residues. V gave up 4 bases and J gave up 3 bases; unmatched junction bases: 3. The CDR3 coding sequence is TGTGCCAGCAGCTCTATAGCGGGGGGCTACAATGAGCAGTTCTTC. The encoded protein is CASSSIAGGYNEQFF.

The chain employs TRBV11-2 and TRBJ2-7; 9 bases are a match to TRBD1. From germline, CDR1 is SGHAT and CDR2 FQNNGV. This CDR3 region has 15 residues. Trimming cost V 4 bases and J 1 base; bases outside gene matches: 5. The CDR3 region is CASSSPGTGSYEQYF. For the CDR3, the DNA is TGTGCCAGCAGCTCCCCCGGGACAGGGTCCTACGAGCAGTACTTC. Full variable domain (remainder filled in from reference TRBV11-2 and TRBJ2-7): EAGVAQSPRYKIIEKRQSVAFWCNPISGHATLYWYQQILGQGPKLLIQFQNNGVVDDSQLPKDRFSAERLKGVDSTLKIQPAKLEDSAVYLCASSSPGTGSYEQYFGPGTRLTVT.

In its sample, this clone was seen once. V usage is TRBV4-3 and J usage is TRBJ2-5; 10 positions agree with TRBD2. The CDR3 extends over 18 amino acids. Germline V lookup: CDR1 LGHNA, CDR2 YSLEER. With V trimmed by 3 bases and J by 1 base, 11 bases remained unmatched. CDR3 amino acids: CASSQGTIAGGAQETQYF. The CDR3 DNA sequence: TGCGCCAGCAGCCAGGGGACAATAGCGGGAGGCGCCCAAGAGACCCAGTACTTC.

Notes on this clone: A junction boundary mismatches the germline segment, possibly from a read error. The chain joins TRBV7-9 to TRBJ2-7; maybe TRBD1 (6 bases). CDR3 size: 14 residues. Germline V gene data show CDR1 as SEHNR and CDR2 as FQNEAQ (reference sequence). The chain's CDR3 is CASSQPGHSNEQYF. The CDR3 DNA follows: TGTGCCAGCAGCCAGCCGGGACACTCCAACGAGCAGTACTTC.

The V and J genes are TRBV10-3 and TRBJ1-1; D gene unclear. CDR1 ENHRY and CDR2 SYGVKD come from the germline V gene. This CDR3 has 15 residues. V lost 5 bases to trimming and J lost 5 bases, with 18 bases between them. The CDR3 protein is CAISPTPVGGTEAFF. Here the CDR3 DNA reads TGTGCCATCAGTCCTACCCCCGTGGGAGGGACTGAAGCTTTCTTT.

This chain uses TRBV6-5 with TRBJ1-5, with unresolved D. The germline gives CDR1 MNHEY, CDR2 SVGAGI. Trimming left V 4 bases short and J 3 bases short, with 16 bases between. CDR3 length equals 16 residues. CDR3: CASSSTDMGSNQPQHF. The CDR3 DNA reads TGTGCCAGCAGTTCAACTGACATGGGGTCCAATCAGCCCCAGCATTTT.

The rearrangement uses TRBV4-3 and TRBJ2-2; D is undetermined. Germline CDR1 is LGHNA and CDR2 is YSLEER. This CDR3 is 16 amino acids long. V was clipped by 0 bases and J by 7 bases, with 15 bases between them. In DNA form, the CDR3 reads TGCGCCAGCAGCCAAGATGGGGAACTTTGGGGCGGGGAGCTGTTTTTT. Residues: CASSQDGELWGGELFF.

This chain connects TRBV6-1 to TRBJ1-6; no definite D call. V was trimmed by 5 bases and J by 0 bases, leaving 8 bases between them. This CDR3 comprises 15 residues. Germline assignment: CDR1 MNHNS and CDR2 SASEGT. The chain's CDR3 is CASSQQSSYNSPLHF. The CDR3, as DNA: TGTGCCAGCAGTCAGCAGTCCTCCTATAATTCACCCCTCCACTTT.

V usage is TRBV7-2 and J usage is TRBJ1-2; D is uncertain. Trimming removed 2 bases at V and 7 bases at J, with 11 bases between. This CDR3 spans 13 amino acids. Germline V gene lookup returns CDR1 SGHTA and CDR2 FQGNSA. The CDR3 here is CASSLRALGGYTF. The DNA for the CDR3 is TGTGCCAGCAGCTTAAGAGCCTTAGGTGGCTACACCTTC.

The chain links TRBV2 to TRBJ2-7, with TRBD1 identical over 8 bases. Germline V gene lookup returns CDR1 SNHLY and CDR2 FYNNEI. V was clipped by 5 bases and J by 1 base; unmatched bases: 13. The CDR3 has 17 residues. The CDR3, as DNA: TGTGCCAGCAGTCGTTTACGAGACAGGGGAGCTTCCTACGAGCAGTACTTC. Amino acid sequence: CASSRLRDRGASYEQYF. Full variable domain (outside the CDR3, taken from reference TRBV2 and TRBJ2-7): EPEVTQTPSHQVTQMGQEVILRCVPISNHLYFYWYRQILGQKVEFLVSFYNNEISEKSEIFDDQFSVERPDGSNFTLKIRSTKLEDSAMYFCASSRLRDRGASYEQYFGPGTRLTVT.

This clone was seen a few times. The sample has other DNA sequences that encode this CDR3 too. J is TRBJ1-1 and V is TRBV5-1; D gene ambiguous. The CDR3 length is 13 residues. V lost 1 base and J lost 1, with 5 bases in between. Looked up from germline, CDR1 is SGHRS and CDR2 is YFSETQ. The CDR3 reads CASSLQENTEAFF. CDR3 coding DNA: TGCGCCAGCAGCTTGCAAGAGAACACTGAAGCTTTCTTT.

Comments on this clone: Other DNA variants within this sample encode the same CDR3. The V gene is TRBV28, the J gene TRBJ1-2, with D unclear. The CDR3 loop spans 13 amino acids. V shed 2 bases and J shed 7 bases, with 11 bases lying between them. The germline CDR1 and CDR2 sequences are MDHEN and SYDVKM. The CDR3 reads CASSLGWTGGYTF. The CDR3 bases are TGTGCCAGCAGTTTAGGTTGGACCGGTGGCTACACCTTC.

The chain links TRBV18 to TRBJ2-2, with D possibly being TRBD1 (5 bases). V lost 0 bases and J 2 bases, leaving 7 bases between the germline ends. The CDR3 extends over 15 amino acids. The germline gives CDR1 KGHSH, CDR2 LQKENI. The CDR3 sequence is CASSPPRENTGELFF. CDR3 bases: TGTGCCAGCTCACCACCCAGGGAAAACACCGGGGAGCTGTTTTTT.